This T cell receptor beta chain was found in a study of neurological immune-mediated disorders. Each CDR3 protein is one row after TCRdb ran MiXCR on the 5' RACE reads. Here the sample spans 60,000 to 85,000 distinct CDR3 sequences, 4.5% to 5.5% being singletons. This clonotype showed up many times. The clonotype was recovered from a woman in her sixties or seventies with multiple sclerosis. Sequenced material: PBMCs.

CDR3: CASSGGGTYEQYF. CDR3 DNA sequence: TGTGCCAGCAGTGGTGGGGGGACCTACGAGCAGTACTTC. The chain carries TRBV28 and TRBJ2-7, with a possible D match to TRBD2 (6 bases). The germline CDR1 and CDR2 sequences are MDHEN and SYDVKM. The CDR3 is 13 amino acids. The V gene lost 5 bases and the J gene lost 2 bases, with 10 bases spanning the gap.